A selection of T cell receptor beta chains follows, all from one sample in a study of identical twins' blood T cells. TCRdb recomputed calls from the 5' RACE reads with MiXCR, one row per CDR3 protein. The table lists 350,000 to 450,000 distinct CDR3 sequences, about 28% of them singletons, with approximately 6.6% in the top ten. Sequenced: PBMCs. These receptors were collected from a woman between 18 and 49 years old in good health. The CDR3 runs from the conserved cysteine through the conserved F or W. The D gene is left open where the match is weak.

CASSERGQRFYGYTF,TRBJ1-2,TRBV2,TRBD1
CSARDLGDLGSGEQFF,TRBJ2-1,TRBV20-1,NA
CASSFGGLYSNQPQHF,TRBJ1-5,TRBV5-6,NA
CASSPDRGISQAFF,TRBJ1-1,TRBV11-2,TRBD1
CASNRQGNRAFF,TRBJ1-1,TRBV12-3/TRBV12-4,TRBD1
CSANRQGALELFF,TRBJ2-2,TRBV20-1,TRBD1
CASSKALPSYEQYF,TRBJ2-7,TRBV19,NA
CASSLVVHTDTQYF,TRBJ2-3,TRBV7-2,NA
CASSKDYTEAFF,TRBJ1-1,TRBV11-2,NA
CSVHGGYEQYF,TRBJ2-7,TRBV29-1,NA
CSVEVGTVTGELFF,TRBJ2-2,TRBV29-1,NA
CASSLRMNSYEQYF,TRBJ2-7,TRBV5-1,NA
CASSEFPTGDYGYTF,TRBJ1-2,TRBV6-1,TRBD1
CSLDTSTEAFF,TRBJ1-1,TRBV29-1,NA
CASSFLAVSYEQYF,TRBJ2-7,TRBV11-2,TRBD2
CASSGAIGTTDFSPLHF,TRBJ1-6,TRBV25-1,NA
CASSVGPSDTQYF,TRBJ2-3,TRBV9,NA
CSVGVGGSGNQPQHF,TRBJ1-5,TRBV29-1,NA
CAIMGFSRPGELFF,TRBJ2-2,TRBV10-3,NA
CASSYMGRSDTQYF,TRBJ2-3,TRBV19,NA
CSPEVEYYSYGYTF,TRBJ1-2,TRBV29-1,NA
CASSQVPSYTQYF,TRBJ2-3,TRBV4-1,NA
CASSPNDRRGFSPLHF,TRBJ1-6,TRBV18,NA
CSARKDSVKAFF,TRBJ1-1,TRBV20-1,NA
CASSLMRGGTDTQYF,TRBJ2-3,TRBV7-3,TRBD2
CASSLGRTSYNEQFF,TRBJ2-1,TRBV5-1,TRBD2
CASSLNPHQGRNTGELFF,TRBJ2-2,TRBV7-7,NA
CASSYNPTYEQYF,TRBJ2-7,TRBV28,NA
CASSYRVYNEQFF,TRBJ2-1,TRBV7-2,NA
CASSPSPVMTYEQYF,TRBJ2-7,TRBV9,NA
CSARDEDAYHVNEQFF,TRBJ2-1,TRBV20-1,NA
CASSSIYTEAFF,TRBJ1-1,TRBV11-2,NA
CATSRDQNEKLFF,TRBJ1-4,TRBV15,NA
CSVAGLAKNIQYF,TRBJ2-4,TRBV29-1,NA
CSAQFNEKLFF,TRBJ1-4,TRBV20-1,NA
CSEQGIGTEAFF,TRBJ1-1,TRBV20-1,NA